The rows below give T cell receptor beta chains drawn from one sample of a study of blood T cell repertoires in COVID-19. Sequencing used immunoSEQ multiplex PCR; TCRdb keeps in-frame clones, though not all of them. The sample contains about 90,000 clones, roughly 79% of which appear only once. The specimen was peripheral blood. The receptors come from a woman of 80 years or more with acute or convalescent COVID-19. Both conserved end residues are part of each CDR3. D genes are given only for firm matches. Part of the rows lack a size; the others show once, few, many or a class for expanded clones.

>TRBD1|-|TRBJ1-5|13|TRBV28
CASRTGAGQPQHF
TGTGCCAGCAGAACAGGGGCCGGTCAGCCCCAGCATTTT
>TRBD2|few|TRBJ2-1|15|TRBV18
CASSPGTSGNNEQFF
TGTGCCAGCTCACCCGGGACTAGCGGCAACAATGAGCAGTTCTTC
>TRBD2|-|TRBJ2-5|14|TRBV9
CASSPIGTSGTQYF
TGTGCCAGCAGCCCAATTGGGACTAGCGGGACCCAGTACTTC
>-|-|TRBJ2-5|14|TRBV28
CASSLLGVGETQYF
TGTGCCAGCAGTTTATTGGGAGTCGGGGAGACCCAGTACTTC
>-|-|TRBJ2-1|12|TRBV5-1
CASSLAPGEQFF
TGCGCCAGCAGCTTGGCCCCAGGGGAGCAGTTCTTC
>-|once|TRBJ1-1|11|TRBV2
CASSGRGEAFF
TGTGCCAGCAGTGGTCGGGGTGAAGCTTTCTTT
>-|-|TRBJ1-5|15|TRBV4-3
CASSQDQGGNQPQHF
TGCGCCAGCAGCCAAGATCAGGGAGGAAATCAGCCCCAGCATTTT
>TRBD1|once|TRBJ2-1|16|TRBV6-2/TRBV6-3
CASSDNDRDRINEQFF
TGTGCCAGCAGCGATAACGACCGGGACAGAATCAATGAGCAGTTCTTC
>TRBD1|few|TRBJ2-5|12|TRBV30
CAWSERGQAQYF
TGTGCCTGGAGTGAGAGGGGGCAGGCCCAGTACTTC
>TRBD1|few|TRBJ2-3|14|TRBV29-1
CSVHRGRNTDTQYF
TGCAGCGTGCACAGGGGGCGAAATACAGATACGCAGTATTTT
>TRBD1|-|TRBJ2-2|16|TRBV5-1
CASSPSGQGRAGELFF
TGCGCCAGCAGCCCTTCCGGACAGGGGAGGGCCGGGGAGCTGTTTTTT
>-|-|TRBJ2-6|14|TRBV11-2
CASRVSYGANVLTF
TGTGCCAGCCGAGTTAGCTATGGGGCCAACGTCCTGACTTTC
>TRBD1|-|TRBJ1-1|18|TRBV7-9
CASSFSPGQGFTNTEAFF
TGTGCCAGCAGCTTTTCCCCGGGACAGGGTTTTACGAACACTGAAGCTTTCTTT
>TRBD2|once|TRBJ2-1|16|TRBV11-3
CASSLEGTSGYNEQFF
TGTGCCAGCAGCTTAGAAGGGACTAGCGGATACAATGAGCAGTTCTTC
>-|-|TRBJ1-1|16|TRBV5-1
CASSLGWTDLNTEAFF
TGCGCCAGCAGCTTGGGTTGGACAGATCTGAACACTGAAGCTTTCTTT
>-|-|TRBJ2-5|13|TRBV5-4
CASTWDKRETQYF
TGTGCCAGCACCTGGGACAAGAGGGAGACCCAGTACTTC
>-|-|TRBJ1-3|13|TRBV27
CASSSGFGNTIYF
TGTGCCAGCAGCTCCGGGTTTGGAAACACCATATATTTT
>-|once|TRBJ1-5|14|TRBV7-2
CASSLVGVNQPQHF
TGTGCCAGCAGCTTAGTCGGGGTCAATCAGCCCCAGCATTTT
>-|once|TRBJ1-1|15|TRBV28
CASSFSQAQNTEAFF
TGTGCCAGCAGTTTCTCGCAGGCCCAGAACACTGAAGCTTTCTTT
>TRBD1|-|TRBJ2-5|15|TRBV9
CASSTRTGPGETQYF
TGTGCCAGCAGCACCCGGACAGGACCCGGGGAGACCCAGTACTTC
>-|-|TRBJ2-7|15|TRBV5-4
CASSLGQDITYEQYF
TGTGCCAGCAGCTTGGGGCAGGATATCACCTACGAGCAGTACTTC
>TRBD1|-|TRBJ1-2|15|TRBV6-5
CASTESGTGNYGYTF
TGTGCCAGCACCGAATCCGGGACAGGGAACTATGGCTACACCTTC